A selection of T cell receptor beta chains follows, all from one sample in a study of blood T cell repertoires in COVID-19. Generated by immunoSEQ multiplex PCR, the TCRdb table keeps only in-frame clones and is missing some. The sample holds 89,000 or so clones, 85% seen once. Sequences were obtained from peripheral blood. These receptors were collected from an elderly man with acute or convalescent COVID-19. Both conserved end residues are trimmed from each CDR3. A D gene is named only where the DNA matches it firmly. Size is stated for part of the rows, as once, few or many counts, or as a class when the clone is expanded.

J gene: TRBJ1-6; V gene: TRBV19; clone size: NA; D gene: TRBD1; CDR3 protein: ASSLGTGGSPLH
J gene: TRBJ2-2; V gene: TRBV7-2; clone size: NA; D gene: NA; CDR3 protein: ASSLDRMNTGELF
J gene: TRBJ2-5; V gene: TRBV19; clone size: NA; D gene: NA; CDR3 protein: ASSQSETQY
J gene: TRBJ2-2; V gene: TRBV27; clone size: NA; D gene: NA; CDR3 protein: ASSFTVNTGELF
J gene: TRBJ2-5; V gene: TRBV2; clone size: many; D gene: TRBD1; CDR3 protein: ASRSRDSFQETQY
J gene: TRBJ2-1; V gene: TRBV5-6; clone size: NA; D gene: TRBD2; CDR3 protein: ASTQGLATYNEQF
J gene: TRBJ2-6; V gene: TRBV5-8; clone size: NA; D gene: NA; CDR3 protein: ASSLLASGANVLT
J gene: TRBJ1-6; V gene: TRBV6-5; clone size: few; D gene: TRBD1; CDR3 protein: ASRQGQPNSPLH
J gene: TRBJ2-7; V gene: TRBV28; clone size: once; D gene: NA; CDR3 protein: ASSPRDNIREQY
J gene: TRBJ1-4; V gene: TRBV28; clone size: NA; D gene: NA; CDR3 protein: ATTPMGVRGEKLF
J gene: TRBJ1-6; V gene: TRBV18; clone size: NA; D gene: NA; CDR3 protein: ASSPEQKYSPLH
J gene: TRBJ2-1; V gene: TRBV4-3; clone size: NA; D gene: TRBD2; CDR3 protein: ASSQEREREGRGLKNNEQF
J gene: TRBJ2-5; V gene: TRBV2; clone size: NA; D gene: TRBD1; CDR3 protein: ASGSGTEETQY
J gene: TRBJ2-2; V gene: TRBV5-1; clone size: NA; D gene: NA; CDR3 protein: ASSPFLNTGELF
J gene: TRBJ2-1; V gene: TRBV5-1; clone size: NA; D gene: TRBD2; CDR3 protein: ASSLAVGASGRAWEQF
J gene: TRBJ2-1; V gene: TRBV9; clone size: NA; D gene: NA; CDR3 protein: ASSVPDRSFYNEQF
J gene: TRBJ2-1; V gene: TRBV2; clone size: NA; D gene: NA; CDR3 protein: ASSDSGSIFDEQF
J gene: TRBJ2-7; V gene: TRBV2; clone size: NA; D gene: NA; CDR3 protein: ASGRELVNEQY
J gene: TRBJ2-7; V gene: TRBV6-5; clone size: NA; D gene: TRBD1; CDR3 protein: ASSYSQGVSYEQY
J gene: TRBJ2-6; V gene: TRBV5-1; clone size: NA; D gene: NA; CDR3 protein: ASSLARVGANVLT
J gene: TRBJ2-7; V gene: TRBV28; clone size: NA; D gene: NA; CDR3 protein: ASSLGPLEQY
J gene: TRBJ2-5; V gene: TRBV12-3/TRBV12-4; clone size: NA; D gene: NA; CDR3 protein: ASNLGVGETQY
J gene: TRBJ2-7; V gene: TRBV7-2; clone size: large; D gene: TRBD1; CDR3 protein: ASSLIQGANEQY
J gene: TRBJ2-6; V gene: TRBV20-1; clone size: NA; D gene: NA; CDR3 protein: SASVVLISGANVLT
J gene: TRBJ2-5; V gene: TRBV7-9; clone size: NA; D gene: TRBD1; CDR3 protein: ASMRGDRGNQETQY
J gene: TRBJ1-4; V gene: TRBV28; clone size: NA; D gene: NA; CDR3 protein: ASSPGGATNEKLF
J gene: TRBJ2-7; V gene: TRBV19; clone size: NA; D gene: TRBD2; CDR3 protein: ASSTGPGGAYEQY
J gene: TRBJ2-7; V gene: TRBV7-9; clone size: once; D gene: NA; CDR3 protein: ASSLVSGSHYEQY
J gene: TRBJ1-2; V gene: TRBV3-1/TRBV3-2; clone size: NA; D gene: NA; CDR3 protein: ASRAGISYGYT
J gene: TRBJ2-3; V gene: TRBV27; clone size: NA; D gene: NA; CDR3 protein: ASSLSAGTDTQY
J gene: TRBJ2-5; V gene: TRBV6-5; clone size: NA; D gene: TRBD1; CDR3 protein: ASSYHRGDETQY
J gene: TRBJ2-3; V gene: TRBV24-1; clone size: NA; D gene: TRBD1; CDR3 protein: ATSGDRGTDTQY
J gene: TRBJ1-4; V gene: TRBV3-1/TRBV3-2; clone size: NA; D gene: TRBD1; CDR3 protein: ASSSGQVNEKLF
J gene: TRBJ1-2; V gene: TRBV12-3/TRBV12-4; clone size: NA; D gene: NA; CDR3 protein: ASSLGSGRLYT
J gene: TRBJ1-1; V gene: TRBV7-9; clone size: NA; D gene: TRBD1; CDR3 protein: ASSSPGQEAF
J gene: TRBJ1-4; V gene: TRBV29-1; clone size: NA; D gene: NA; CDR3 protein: SVAAVNEKLF
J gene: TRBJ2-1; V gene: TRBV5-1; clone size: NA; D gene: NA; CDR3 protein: ASSFITTPQAGNEQF
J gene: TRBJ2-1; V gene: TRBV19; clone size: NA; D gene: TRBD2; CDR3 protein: ASSNLLAGGNEQF
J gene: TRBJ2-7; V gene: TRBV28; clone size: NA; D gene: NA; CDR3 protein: ASSPTGFSSYEQY
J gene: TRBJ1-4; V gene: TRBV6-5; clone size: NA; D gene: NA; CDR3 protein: GSRVSPANEKLF
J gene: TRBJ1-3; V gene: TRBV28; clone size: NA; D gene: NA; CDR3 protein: ASSLRGLSGNTIY
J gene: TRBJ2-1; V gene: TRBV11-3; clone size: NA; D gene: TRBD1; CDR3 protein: ASSRGQSDNEQF
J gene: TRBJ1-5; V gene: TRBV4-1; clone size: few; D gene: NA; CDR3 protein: ASSQDLGEHQPQH
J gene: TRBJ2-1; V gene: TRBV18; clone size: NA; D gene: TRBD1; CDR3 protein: ASSRGTGVSYNEQF
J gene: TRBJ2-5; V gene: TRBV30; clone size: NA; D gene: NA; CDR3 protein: ALKPRIKLETQY
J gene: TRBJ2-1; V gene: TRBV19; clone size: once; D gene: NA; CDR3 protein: ASSIHRGLYNEQF
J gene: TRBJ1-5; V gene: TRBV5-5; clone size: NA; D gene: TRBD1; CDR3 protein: ASSLTVGTGGGNQPQH
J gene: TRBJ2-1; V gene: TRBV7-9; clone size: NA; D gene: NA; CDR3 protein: ASNSYNEQF
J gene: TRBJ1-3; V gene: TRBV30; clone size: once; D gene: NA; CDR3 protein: AWSGRGTGNTIY
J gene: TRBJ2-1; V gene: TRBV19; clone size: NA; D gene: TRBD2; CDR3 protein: ASSILTSGRHEQF
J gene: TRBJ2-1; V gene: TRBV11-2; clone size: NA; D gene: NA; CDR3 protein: ASRPVLAASNEQF
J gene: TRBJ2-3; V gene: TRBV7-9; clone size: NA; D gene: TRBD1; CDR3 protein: ASSPATGRGDTQY
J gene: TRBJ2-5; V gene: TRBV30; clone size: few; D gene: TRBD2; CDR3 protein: AWSVGVSGRSVETQY
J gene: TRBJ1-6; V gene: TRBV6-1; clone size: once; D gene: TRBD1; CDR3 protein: ASSVVPGQDNSPLH
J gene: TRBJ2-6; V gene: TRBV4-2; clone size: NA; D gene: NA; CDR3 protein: ASSQVGGEANVLT
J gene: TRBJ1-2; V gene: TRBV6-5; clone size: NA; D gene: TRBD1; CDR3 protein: ASSFVPGQGSGYT
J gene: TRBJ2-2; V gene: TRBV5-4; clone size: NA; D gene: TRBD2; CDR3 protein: ASSRAGGPVGELF
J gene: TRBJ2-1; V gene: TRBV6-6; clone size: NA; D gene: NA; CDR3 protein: ASSYSAGLYNEQF
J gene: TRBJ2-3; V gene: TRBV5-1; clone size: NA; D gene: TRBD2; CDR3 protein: ASSTGASGPGTDTQY
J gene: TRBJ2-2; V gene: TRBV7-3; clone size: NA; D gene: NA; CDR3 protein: ASSLAPGSPGELF